This T cell receptor beta chain was sequenced for a study of blood T cell repertoires in COVID-19. In the authors' methods: By means of reference gene primer amplification, nucleated cell counts were estimated. Some clones are missing from TCRdb's copy, which holds only in-frame ones; the method was immunoSEQ multiplex PCR. That table supplies the V and J calls and clone size; D and trimming were determined from the DNA. The table records about 400,000 clones, roughly nine tenths of them present only once. CDR1 and CDR2 from the germline V gene are LNHDA and SQIVND (reference sequence). V lost 7 bases to trimming and J lost 9 bases; unmatched junction nucleotides: 6. This CDR3 contains 13 residues. This study enrolled people aged about 18 to 100 from under 25 US geographic areas.

This chain connects TRBV19 to TRBJ2-1; 10 bases map to TRBD1. This receptor was taken from a woman under 40 who had recovered from COVID-19. Specimen: PBMCs or T cells enriched from blood (not recorded which). The DNA of the CDR3 is TGTGCCAGTACCGGACAGGGGGGTGGTGAGCAGTTCTTC. Protein product: CASTGQGGGEQFF.